Below are 21 T cell receptor beta chains sequenced from a single sample in a study of blood T cell repertoires in COVID-19. Sequencing used immunoSEQ multiplex PCR; TCRdb keeps in-frame clones, though not all of them. The sample lists 100,000 to 150,000 clones; roughly 84% were seen once. What was sequenced was peripheral blood. The source of these receptors is a woman in her 30s who had recovered from COVID-19.

The V call is TRBV10-3, the J call TRBJ2-2; D not certain. Germline CDR1 is ENHRY and CDR2 is SYGVKD. The CDR3 has 13 residues. The V end lost 11 bases, the J end lost 2 bases, and 12 bases lay between the germline ends. As DNA, the CDR3 is TGTGCCCATTCTGGCACAAACACCGGGGAGCTGTTTTTT. Its translation: CAHSGTNTGELFF.

The chain employs TRBV6-6 and TRBJ1-3, with 7 bases fitting TRBD1. Unmatched junction bases numbered 2, after V lost 0 bases and J lost 6 bases. This CDR3 comprises 14 residues. Germline-derived CDR1 and CDR2 are MNHNY and SVGAGI (reference sequence). DNA for the CDR3: TGTGCCAGCAGTTACTCGACAGGGATAAACACCATATATTTT. It translates to CASSYSTGINTIYF.

This clone showed up just once. The chain uses TRBV13 and TRBJ2-1, with a tentative D call TRBD2 (6 bases). Trimming took 0 bases from V and 2 from J, leaving 11 bases between them. Germline loops: CDR1 PRHDT, CDR2 FYEKMQ (reference sequence). CDR3 size: 16 residues. DNA for the CDR3: TGTGCCAGCAGCTTAGGCGAGGGACTGGCCTACAATGAGCAGTTCTTC. This codes for CASSLGEGLAYNEQFF.

This clone occurred once. The chain is built from TRBV6-5 and TRBJ2-1, with 7 bases fitting TRBD2. The CDR3 covers 14 residues. The ends lost 6 bases at V and 2 bases at J; junction bases unmatched: 4. Germline CDR1 MNHEY, CDR2 SVGAGI. DNA of the CDR3: TGTGCCAGCAGCTCCGGACTAGCCTACAATGAGCAGTTCTTC. Translated, it gives CASSSGLAYNEQFF.

This clone was found once. J is TRBJ2-5 and V is TRBV6-2 or TRBV6-3; 8 bases agree with TRBD1. With 2 bases clipped from V and 4 bases from J, the junction kept 6 bases outside the gene matches. Germline CDR1 reads MNHEY; CDR2 reads SVGEGT. The CDR3 runs to 15 residues. CDR3 amino acids: CASSYGRGRGETQYF. The DNA for the CDR3 is TGTGCCAGCAGTTACGGCAGGGGGCGTGGAGAGACCCAGTACTTC.

This chain uses TRBV20-1 with TRBJ2-7; a possible D gene is TRBD1 (6 bases). The V end was cut by 6 bases, the J end by 4 bases, with 10 bases between. The length of the CDR3 is 11 residues. The V gene's germline CDR1 is DFQATT and CDR2 SNEGSKA (reference sequence). The CDR3 loop is CSAGQYYEQYF. DNA for the CDR3: TGCAGTGCAGGACAGTATTACGAGCAGTACTTC.

V is TRBV4-1 and J is TRBJ1-2; no clear D. The CDR3 totals 16 residues. Germline V gene lookup returns CDR1 MGHRA and CDR2 YSYEKL. The ends were cut back, 1 base at V and 3 bases at J, with 15 bases in the middle. CDR3 in DNA: TGCGCCAGCAGCCAAGTTGGAGCGGTTGGGGACTATGGCTACACCTTC. The encoded protein is CASSQVGAVGDYGYTF.

CDR3 bases: TGTGCCAGCAGCTCCCCAGCGCACCAGGGTGCAGATACGCAGTATTTT. It codes for CASSSPAHQGADTQYF. This chain links TRBV5-8 with TRBJ2-3, with D perhaps matching TRBD1 (5 bases). There are 16 residues in the CDR3. Germline V gives CDR1 SGHTS, CDR2 YDEGEE. The V end lost 3 bases, the J end lost 4 bases, and 18 bases lay between the germline ends.

This chain links TRBV7-9 with TRBJ1-4; 8 positions match TRBD1. Trimming at V came to 5 bases and at J to 3 bases, leaving 2 bases not matched to a gene. Per germline, CDR1 SEHNR and CDR2 FQNEAQ (reference sequence). The CDR3 is 14 residues long. This CDR3 is CASSQGAANEKLFF. CDR3 nucleotides: TGTGCCAGCAGCCAGGGGGCGGCTAATGAAAAACTGTTTTTT.

This clone was found many times. Within the sample, other DNA sequences also encode this same CDR3. The chain is built from TRBV4-2 and TRBJ2-3, with 10 nucleotides matching TRBD2. With 1 base clipped from V and 5 bases from J, the junction kept 6 bases outside the gene matches. The germline V gene encodes CDR1 LGHNA and CDR2 YNFKEQ. The CDR3 runs to 16 residues. CDR3: CASSQGSGGAVDTQYF. CDR3 sequence (DNA): TGTGCCAGCAGCCAAGGAAGCGGGGGGGCTGTAGATACGCAGTATTTT.

The genes are TRBV19 and TRBJ2-2; 7 bases agree with TRBD1. CDR1 is LNHDA, CDR2 SQIVND, per germline (reference sequence). The junction had 6 bases not matched to a gene; V was cut back by 4 bases and J by 7 bases. This CDR3 is built from 14 residues. CDR3 in DNA: TGTGCCAGTAGTACCCCGACAGGGATCGGGGAGCTGTTTTTT. Translated: CASSTPTGIGELFF.

A few counts support this clone. The genes are TRBV2 and TRBJ1-1; D call uncertain. The CDR3 contains 14 residues. CDR1 is SNHLY and CDR2 is FYNNEI in the germline V gene. The V end was cut by 1 base, the J end by 3 bases, with 9 bases between. CDR3 region: CASSEGQVYTEAFF. DNA for the CDR3: TGTGCCAGCAGTGAAGGGCAGGTCTACACTGAAGCTTTCTTT.

CDR3 residues: CAINPGSGSTDTQYF. The DNA for the CDR3 is TGTGCCATCAACCCCGGGAGCGGAAGCACAGATACGCAGTATTTT. The rearrangement joins TRBV10-3 to TRBJ2-3; TRBD2 is a possible D gene (6 bases). V dropped 7 bases and J dropped 0 bases, with 14 bases sitting between them. The CDR3 length is 15 residues. Germline assignment: CDR1 ENHRY and CDR2 SYGVKD.

This clone was seen more than once but under ten times. The gene calls are TRBV27 and TRBJ2-1; TRBD2 matches 7 bases. J gave up 7 bases and V 5 bases, and 8 bases lay outside the gene matches. Per germline, CDR1 MNHEY and CDR2 SMNVEV (reference sequence). The CDR3 extends over 14 amino acids. The CDR3 region is CASSLREMDNEQFF. The CDR3 bases are TGTGCCAGCAGTCTGCGGGAGATGGATAATGAGCAGTTCTTC.

This clone was observed a handful of times. This rearrangement joins TRBV4-1 to TRBJ2-7; possible D gene TRBD1, 5 bases. The V end lost 0 bases, the J end lost 2 bases, and 11 bases lay between the germline ends. The CDR3 extends over 15 amino acids. Per germline, CDR1 MGHRA and CDR2 YSYEKL. This CDR3 is CASSQDRAGTYEQYF. CDR3 DNA: TGCGCCAGCAGCCAAGACAGGGCAGGAACCTACGAGCAGTACTTC.

The V gene is TRBV6-5, the J gene TRBJ2-5, with a weak D call TRBD2 (6 bases). V was shortened by 0 bases and J by 3 bases, with 8 bases between the two germline ends. Germline CDR1 and CDR2: MNHEY and SVGAGI. The CDR3 sequence is 14 residues long. The DNA of the CDR3 is TGTGCCAGCAGTTACTCGCCGGGGGAAGAGACCCAGTACTTC. It specifies CASSYSPGEETQYF.

This clone was detected a few times. The genes are TRBV7-9 and TRBJ1-1; D call uncertain. The CDR3 consists of 13 residues. V dropped 5 bases and J dropped 4 bases, with 11 bases sitting between them. The germline gives CDR1 SEHNR, CDR2 FQNEAQ (reference sequence). The CDR3 sequence is CASSLTLGTEAFF. CDR3 coding DNA: TGTGCCAGCAGCCTCACGCTCGGCACTGAAGCTTTCTTT.

The rearrangement joins TRBV19 to TRBJ1-2, with D possibly matching TRBD1 (5 bases). Germline V gene data show CDR1 as LNHDA and CDR2 as SQIVND (reference sequence). Deletions cut 0 bases from V and 2 bases from J, with 13 bases between. The CDR3 spans 16 residues. The DNA of the CDR3 is TGTGCCAGTAGTATAGATGAGACAGTTGGAAACTATGGCTACACCTTC. It codes for CASSIDETVGNYGYTF.

The rearrangement links TRBV5-1 to TRBJ2-3; the D gene is possibly TRBD2 (6 bases). V lost 2 bases and J 0 bases, leaving 10 bases between the germline ends. The V gene's germline CDR1 is SGHRS and CDR2 YFSETQ. The CDR3 is 15 amino acids. CDR3 sequence (DNA): TGCGCCAGCAGCTTTGGAGGGAGTAGCACAGATACGCAGTATTTT. This gives the protein CASSFGGSSTDTQYF.

The chain recombines TRBV7-9 with TRBJ2-3, with a weak D call TRBD1 (6 bases). The germline CDR1 and CDR2 sequences are SEHNR and FQNEAQ (reference sequence). The CDR3 sequence is 15 residues long. The ends were cut back, 1 base at V and 2 bases at J, with 10 bases in the middle. Here the CDR3 reads CASSLEQGYTDTQYF. In nucleotides, the CDR3 is TGTGCCAGCAGCTTAGAACAGGGATACACAGATACGCAGTATTTT.

With respect to this clone: Sequence at one end of the junction differs from germline and may be a read error. Here the CDR3 DNA reads TGTGCCAGTTCACCCCAGGGGGCCGGGAGCAATCAGCCCCAGCATTTT. Translating it yields CASSPQGAGSNQPQHF. This chain connects TRBV18 to TRBJ1-5; the match to TRBD1 covers 8 bases. Germline V gives CDR1 KGHSH, CDR2 LQKENI. The CDR3 is made up of 16 amino acids.